This TCR beta chain was observed in a study of cytomegalovirus exposure and HLA in healthy donors. General study points: In a later analysis, the majority of CMV-associated beta chains seemingly showed HLA restriction. CMV serostatus was the sole immune exposure data available.

The CDR3 is 15 amino acids. CDR1 is WSHSY, CDR2 SAAADI, per germline. V was trimmed by 3 bases and J by 1 base, leaving 11 bases between them. To note about this clone: The antigen remains undetermined.

The PCR contained 60 Vbeta and 13 Jbeta primers. Method: immunoSEQ multiplex PCR; TCRdb's copy keeps in-frame clones and lacks some. With almost 45,000 clones in the sample, the ten largest clones hold 8% to 10%. Each of the donors was a healthy bone marrow donor. The gene calls are TRBV10-2 and TRBJ2-3; D may be TRBD2 (6 bases). The sequence came from a male donor in good health and CMV-seronegative. The source material was PBMCs. The CDR3 DNA sequence: TGCGCCAGCAGTGATGGAGGGGCGGGCACAGATACGCAGTATTTT. This encodes CASSDGGAGTDTQYF.